This T cell receptor beta chain emerged from a study of blood T cell repertoires in COVID-19. In Cohort 3, a recovered donor had either two negative PCRs, clearance, or symptom resolution. Produced via immunoSEQ multiplex PCR; TCRdb's table is partial and in-frame only. The sample gives about 220,000 clones, about 85% of which show up once; about 2.6% is in the top ten. Germline V gene sequence: CDR1 SEHNR, CDR2 FQNEAQ (reference sequence). The CDR3 loop spans 15 amino acids. The V and J ends lost 2 bases and 2 bases respectively, with 13 bases between them. The chain carries TRBV7-9 and TRBJ2-7; D not certain. The TCR originated in a woman between 25 and 40 years old who had recovered from COVID-19. Sequencing input: PBMCs or T cells enriched from blood (not recorded which). CDR3 residues: CASSLTATNTYEQYF. In DNA, the CDR3 is TGTGCCAGCAGCTTAACTGCGACAAATACCTACGAGCAGTACTTC.